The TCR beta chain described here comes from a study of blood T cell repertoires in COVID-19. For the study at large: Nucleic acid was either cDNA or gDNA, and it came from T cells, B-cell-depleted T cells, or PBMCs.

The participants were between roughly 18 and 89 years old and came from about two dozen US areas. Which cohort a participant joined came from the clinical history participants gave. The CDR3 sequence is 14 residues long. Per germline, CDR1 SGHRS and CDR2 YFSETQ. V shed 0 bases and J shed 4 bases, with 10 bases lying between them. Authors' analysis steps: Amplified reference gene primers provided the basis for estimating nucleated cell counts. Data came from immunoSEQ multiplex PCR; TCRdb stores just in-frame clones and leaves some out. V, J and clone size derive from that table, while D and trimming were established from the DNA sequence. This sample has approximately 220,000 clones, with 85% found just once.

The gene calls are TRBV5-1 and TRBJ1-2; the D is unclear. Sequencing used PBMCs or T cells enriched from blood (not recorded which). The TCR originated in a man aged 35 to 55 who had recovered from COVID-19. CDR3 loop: CASSLDPNSYGYTF. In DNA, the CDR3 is TGCGCCAGCAGCTTGGACCCTAACAGCTATGGCTACACCTTC.